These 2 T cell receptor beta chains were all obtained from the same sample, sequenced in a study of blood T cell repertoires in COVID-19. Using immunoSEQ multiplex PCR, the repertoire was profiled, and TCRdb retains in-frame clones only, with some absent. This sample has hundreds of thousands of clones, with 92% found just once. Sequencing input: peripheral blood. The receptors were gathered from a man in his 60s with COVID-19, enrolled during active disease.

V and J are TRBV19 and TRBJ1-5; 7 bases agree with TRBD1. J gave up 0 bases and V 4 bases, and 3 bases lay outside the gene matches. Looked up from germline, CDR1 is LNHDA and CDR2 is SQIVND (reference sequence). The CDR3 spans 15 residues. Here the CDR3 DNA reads TGTGCCAGTAGTACCCGGGACAGTAGCAATCAGCCCCAGCATTTT. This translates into CASSTRDSSNQPQHF.

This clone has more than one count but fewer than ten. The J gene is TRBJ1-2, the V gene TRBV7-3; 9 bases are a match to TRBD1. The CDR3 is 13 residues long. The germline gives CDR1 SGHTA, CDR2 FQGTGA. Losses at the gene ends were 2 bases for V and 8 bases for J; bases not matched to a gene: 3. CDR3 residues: CASSLGQGQGYTF. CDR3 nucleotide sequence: TGTGCCAGCAGCTTAGGACAGGGGCAAGGCTACACCTTC.